This TCR beta chain was retrieved from a study of beta chain features in type 1 diabetes. On the study more broadly: There was similarity between patients and healthy donors in age, gender and cell yields. All samples yielded some 100,000,000 examined sorted cells.

This clone has just a few counts. The antigen is unknown. A heparinised blood draw that averaged around 110 mL was obtained once from each donor. Study-level points and caveats: Moderate yet significant TCRB CDR3 shortening was seen in Type 1 diabetes patients in all four CD4+ subsets. Among patients, naive, central memory and Treg TCRB repertoires appeared more similar than among healthy donors.

Expressed TCRB transcripts were sequenced after all isolated RNA was converted to cDNA. TCRdb's copy holds only in-frame clones and misses some; the assay was immunoSEQ multiplex PCR. This sample carries approximately 160,000 clones, 10% of them seen once, and the ten largest clones take more than 0.45%. Material for sequencing was central memory CD4+ T cells from blood. The receptor was isolated from a man aged 25-45 years with type 1 diabetes.

CDR3 amino acids: CASSLSSLHEQYF. DNA for the CDR3: TGTGCCAGTAGTCTATCTTCCCTCCACGAGCAGTACTTC. The chain carries TRBV19 and TRBJ2-7, with D uncertain. Germline loops: CDR1 LNHDA, CDR2 SQIVND (reference sequence). The CDR3 has 13 residues. V was shortened by 5 bases and J by 5 bases, with 13 bases between the two germline ends.